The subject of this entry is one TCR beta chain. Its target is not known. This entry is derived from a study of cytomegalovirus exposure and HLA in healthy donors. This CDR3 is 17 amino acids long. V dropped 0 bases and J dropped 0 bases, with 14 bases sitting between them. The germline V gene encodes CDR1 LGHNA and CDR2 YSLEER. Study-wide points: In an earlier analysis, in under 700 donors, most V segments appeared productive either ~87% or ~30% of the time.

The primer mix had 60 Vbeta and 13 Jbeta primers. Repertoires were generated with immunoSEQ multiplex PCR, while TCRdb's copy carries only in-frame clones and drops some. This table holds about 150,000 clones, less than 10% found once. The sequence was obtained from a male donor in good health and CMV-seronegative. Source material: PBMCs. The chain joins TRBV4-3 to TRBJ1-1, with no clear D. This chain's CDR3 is CASSQDRGGGLNTEAFF. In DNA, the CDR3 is TGCGCCAGCAGCCAAGATCGGGGTGGTGGACTGAACACTGAAGCTTTCTTT.